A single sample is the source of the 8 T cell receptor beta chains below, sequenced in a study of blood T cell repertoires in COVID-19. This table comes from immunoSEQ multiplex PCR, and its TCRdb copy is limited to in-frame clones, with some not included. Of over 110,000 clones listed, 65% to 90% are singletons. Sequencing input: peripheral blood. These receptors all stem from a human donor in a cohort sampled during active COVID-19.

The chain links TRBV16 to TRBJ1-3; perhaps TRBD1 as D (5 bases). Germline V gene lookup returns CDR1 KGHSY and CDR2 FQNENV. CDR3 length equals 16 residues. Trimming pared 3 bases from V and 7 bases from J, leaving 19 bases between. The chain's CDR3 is CASSQRTGLIRNTIYF. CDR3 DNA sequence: TGTGCCAGCAGCCAGAGGACGGGACTGATAAGGAACACCATATATTTT.

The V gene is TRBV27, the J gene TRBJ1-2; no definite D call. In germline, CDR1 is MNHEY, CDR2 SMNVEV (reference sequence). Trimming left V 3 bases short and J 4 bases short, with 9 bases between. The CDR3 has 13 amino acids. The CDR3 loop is CASSLGGPYGYTF. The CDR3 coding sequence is TGTGCCAGCAGTTTGGGCGGGCCCTATGGCTACACCTTC.

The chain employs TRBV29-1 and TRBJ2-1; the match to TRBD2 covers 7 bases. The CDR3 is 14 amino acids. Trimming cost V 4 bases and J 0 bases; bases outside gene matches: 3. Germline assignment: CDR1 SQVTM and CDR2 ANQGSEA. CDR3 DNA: TGCAGCGTTGTGCGGGAGAGCTCCTACAATGAGCAGTTCTTC. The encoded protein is CSVVRESSYNEQFF.

This chain's CDR3 is CASSQGMGGQYEQYF. The CDR3 region has the DNA TGCGCCAGCAGCCAAGGAATGGGGGGGCAGTACGAGCAGTACTTC. The gene calls are TRBV4-1 and TRBJ2-7; tentatively, D is TRBD2 (7 bases). The germline V gene has CDR1 MGHRA and CDR2 YSYEKL. CDR3 size: 15 residues. V was pared by 1 base and J by 4 bases, with 14 bases between.

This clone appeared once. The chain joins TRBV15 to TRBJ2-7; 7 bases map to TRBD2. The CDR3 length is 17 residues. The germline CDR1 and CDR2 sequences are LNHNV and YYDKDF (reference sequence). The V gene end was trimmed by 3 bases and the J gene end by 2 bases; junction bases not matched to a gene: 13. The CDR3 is CATSSLPTAGRAYEQYF. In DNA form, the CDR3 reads TGTGCCACCAGCAGTCTTCCGACAGCGGGGAGGGCCTACGAGCAGTACTTC.

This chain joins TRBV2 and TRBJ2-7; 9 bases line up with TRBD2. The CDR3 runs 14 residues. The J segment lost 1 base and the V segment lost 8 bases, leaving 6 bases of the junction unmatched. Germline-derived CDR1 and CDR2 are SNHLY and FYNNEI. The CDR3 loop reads CASVQREVSYEQYF. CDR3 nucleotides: TGTGCCAGCGTTCAGCGGGAGGTTTCCTACGAGCAGTACTTC.

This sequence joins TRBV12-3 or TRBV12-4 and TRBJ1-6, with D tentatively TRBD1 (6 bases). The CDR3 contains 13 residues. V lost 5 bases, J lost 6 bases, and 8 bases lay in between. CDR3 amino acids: CASSGQTNSPLHF. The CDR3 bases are TGTGCCAGCAGTGGACAGACTAATTCACCCCTCCACTTT.

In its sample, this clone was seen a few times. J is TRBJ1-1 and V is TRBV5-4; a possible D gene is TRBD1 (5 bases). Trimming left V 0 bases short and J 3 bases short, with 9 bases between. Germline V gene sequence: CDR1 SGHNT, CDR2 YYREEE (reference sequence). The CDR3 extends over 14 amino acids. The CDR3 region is CASSLVGEDTEAFF. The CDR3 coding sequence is TGTGCCAGCAGCTTGGTAGGGGAAGACACTGAAGCTTTCTTT.